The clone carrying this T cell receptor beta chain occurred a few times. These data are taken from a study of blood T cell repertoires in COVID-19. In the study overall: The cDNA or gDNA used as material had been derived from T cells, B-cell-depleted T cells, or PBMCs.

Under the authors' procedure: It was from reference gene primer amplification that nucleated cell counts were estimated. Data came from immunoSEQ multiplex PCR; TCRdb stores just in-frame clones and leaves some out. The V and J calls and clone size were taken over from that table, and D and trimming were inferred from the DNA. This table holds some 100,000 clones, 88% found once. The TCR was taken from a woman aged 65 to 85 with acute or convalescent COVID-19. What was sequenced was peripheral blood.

The CDR3 DNA is TGTGCCAGCAGCGAACAGGGGCAACCGGCTGGTAACTATGGCTACACCTTC. Its translation: CASSEQGQPAGNYGYTF. This chain links TRBV9 with TRBJ1-2, with 7 bases matching TRBD1. CDR1 is SGDLS, CDR2 YYNGEE, per germline. V shed 3 bases and J 1 base; nucleotides not matched to a gene: 12. The CDR3 totals 17 residues.